This TCR beta chain is drawn from a study of shared clonotypes between healthy human individuals. Assay used: immunoSEQ multiplex PCR; TCRdb lists only in-frame clones, some missing. Found here are 2 million to 2.5 million clones, just over 90% of them singletons; the top ten hold 0.39%. In germline, CDR1 is MGHDK, CDR2 SYGVNS. V lost 1 base and J lost 5; bases outside the gene matches: 7. CDR3 length: 17 residues. The donors, healthy adults who were HIV-negative, had experienced no recent acute infections or vaccinations. Subsets obtained from CD4+ cells comprised CD45RA+ naive and CD45RA-negative memory cells. In regard to this clone: Antigen: not known.

Broader study findings: Rarefaction gave evidence that sorted-subset sequencing remained incomplete despite large depth.

The receptor's source is a young man in good health. Some clones in this sample may be carry-over from other donors' samples. V is TRBV25-1 and J is TRBJ2-2; 10 positions match TRBD2. Sequencing was done on a sample of naive CD4+ T cells from PBMCs. Subset indicated: CD45RA+ positively selected. As DNA, the CDR3 is TGTGCCAGCAGTGAATCCCTAGCGGGAGAGAGGACCGGGGAGCTGTTTTTT. It translates to CASSESLAGERTGELFF.